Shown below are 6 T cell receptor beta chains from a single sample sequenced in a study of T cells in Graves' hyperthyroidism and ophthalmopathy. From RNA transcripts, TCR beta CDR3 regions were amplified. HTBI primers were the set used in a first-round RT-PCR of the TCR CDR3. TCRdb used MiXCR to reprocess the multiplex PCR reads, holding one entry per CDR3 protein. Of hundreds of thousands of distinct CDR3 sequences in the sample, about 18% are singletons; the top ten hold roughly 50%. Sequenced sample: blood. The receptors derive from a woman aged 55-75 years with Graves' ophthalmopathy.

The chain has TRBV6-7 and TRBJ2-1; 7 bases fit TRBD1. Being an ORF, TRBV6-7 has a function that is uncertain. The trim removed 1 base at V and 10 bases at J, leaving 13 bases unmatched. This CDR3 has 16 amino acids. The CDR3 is CASSYYHRGLVREQFF. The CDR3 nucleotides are TGTGCCAGCAGTTACTACCACAGGGGTCTGGTGCGGGAGCAGTTCTTC.

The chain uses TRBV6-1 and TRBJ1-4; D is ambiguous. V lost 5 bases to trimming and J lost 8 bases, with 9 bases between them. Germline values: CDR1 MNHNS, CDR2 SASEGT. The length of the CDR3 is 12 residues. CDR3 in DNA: TGTGCCAGCAGTAGGCCGGAGGAAAAACTGTTTTTT. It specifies CASSRPEEKLFF.

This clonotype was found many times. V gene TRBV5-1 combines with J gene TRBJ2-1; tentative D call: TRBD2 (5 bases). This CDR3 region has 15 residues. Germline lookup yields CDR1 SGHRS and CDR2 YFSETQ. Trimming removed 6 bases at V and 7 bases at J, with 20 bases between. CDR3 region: CASTDGLLGVNEQFF. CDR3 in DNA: TGCGCCAGCACCGATGGACTCCTCGGGGTTAATGAGCAGTTCTTC. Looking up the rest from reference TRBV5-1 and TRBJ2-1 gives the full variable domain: KAGVTQTPRYLIKTRGQQVTLSCSPISGHRSVSWYQQTPGQGLQFLFEYFSETQRNKGNFPGRFSGRQFSNSRSEMNVSTLELGDSALYLCASTDGLLGVNEQFFGPGTRLTVL.

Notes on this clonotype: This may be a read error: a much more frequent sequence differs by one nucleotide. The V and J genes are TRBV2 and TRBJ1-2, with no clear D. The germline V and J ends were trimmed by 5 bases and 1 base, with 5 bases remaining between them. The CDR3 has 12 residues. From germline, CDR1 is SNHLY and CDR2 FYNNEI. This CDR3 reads CASSSDNYGYTF. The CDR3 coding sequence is TGTGCCAGCAGTTCCGATAACTATGGCTACACCTTC.

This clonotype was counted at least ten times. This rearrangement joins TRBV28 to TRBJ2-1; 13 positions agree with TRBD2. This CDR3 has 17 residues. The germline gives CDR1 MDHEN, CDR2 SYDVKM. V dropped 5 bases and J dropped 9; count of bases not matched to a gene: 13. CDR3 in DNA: TGTGCCAGCAGTCCCGGACTAGCGGGAGATCTGGGGGCTGAGCAGTTCTTC. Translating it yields CASSPGLAGDLGAEQFF.

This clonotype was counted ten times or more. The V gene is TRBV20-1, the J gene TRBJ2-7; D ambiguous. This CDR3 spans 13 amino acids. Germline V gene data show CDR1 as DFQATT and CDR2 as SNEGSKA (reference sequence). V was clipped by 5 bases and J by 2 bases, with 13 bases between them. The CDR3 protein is CSAQEIGTYEQYF. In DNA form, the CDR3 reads TGCAGTGCTCAGGAGATTGGGACCTACGAGCAGTACTTC.